This T cell receptor beta chain was identified in a study of long-term antiretroviral therapy in people with HIV. The study's findings and limits: In samples taken after ART, diversity increased but remained below transplant donor control levels. Repertoires with HIV possessed tighter CDR3 length spans than those of controls.

This clone was counted a few times. The target antigen is unknown. V was trimmed by 4 bases and J by 9 bases, leaving 22 bases between them. In germline, CDR1 is SGHTA, CDR2 FQGNSA. This CDR3 region has 16 residues. Every donor contributed at least one pre-ART and at least two post-ART PBMC samples. The immunoSEQ assay was v3.0, run at survey level. Repertoires were generated with immunoSEQ multiplex PCR, while TCRdb's copy carries only in-frame clones and drops some. In the table there are 20,000 to 25,000 clones, just under 85% of which are singletons. The clonotype comes from a middle-aged man with HIV. Sequencing used unsorted PBMCs, obtained 1.6 years after starting antiretroviral therapy. This chain connects TRBV7-2 to TRBJ1-5, with unresolved D. This CDR3 is CASSSDPGTAGGPQHF. The CDR3 bases are TGTGCCAGCAGCTCGGATCCGGGAACAGCGGGAGGGCCCCAGCATTTT.